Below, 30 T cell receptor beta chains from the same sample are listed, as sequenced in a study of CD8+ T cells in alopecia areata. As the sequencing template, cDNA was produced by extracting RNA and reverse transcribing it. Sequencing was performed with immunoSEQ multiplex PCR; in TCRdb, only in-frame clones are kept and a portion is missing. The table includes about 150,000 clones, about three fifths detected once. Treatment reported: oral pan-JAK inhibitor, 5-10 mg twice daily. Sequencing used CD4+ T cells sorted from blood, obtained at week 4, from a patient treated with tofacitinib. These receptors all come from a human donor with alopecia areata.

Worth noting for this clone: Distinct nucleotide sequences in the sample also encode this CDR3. The CDR3 protein is CASSLGEDTQYF. The CDR3, as DNA: TGTGCCAGCAGCTTAGGGGAAGATACGCAGTATTTT. The chain recombines TRBV7-9 with TRBJ2-3; D not resolved. The CDR3 extends over 12 amino acids. Germline V lookup: CDR1 SEHNR, CDR2 FQNEAQ (reference sequence). Deletions cut 1 base from V and 5 bases from J, with 4 bases between.

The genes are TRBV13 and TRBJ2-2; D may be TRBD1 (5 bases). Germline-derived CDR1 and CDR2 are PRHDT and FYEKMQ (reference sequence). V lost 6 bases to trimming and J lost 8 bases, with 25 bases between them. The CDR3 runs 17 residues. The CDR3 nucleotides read TGTGCCAGCAGTCCCAGACATCCGACAGTCTTTTCGGGGGAGCTGTTTTTT. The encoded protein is CASSPRHPTVFSGELFF.

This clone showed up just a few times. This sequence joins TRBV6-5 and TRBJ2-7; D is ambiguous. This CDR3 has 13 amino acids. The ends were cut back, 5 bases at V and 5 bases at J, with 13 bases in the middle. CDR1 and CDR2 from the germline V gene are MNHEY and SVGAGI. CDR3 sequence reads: CASSEAGTDEQYF. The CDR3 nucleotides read TGTGCCAGCAGTGAAGCTGGCACGGACGAGCAGTACTTC.

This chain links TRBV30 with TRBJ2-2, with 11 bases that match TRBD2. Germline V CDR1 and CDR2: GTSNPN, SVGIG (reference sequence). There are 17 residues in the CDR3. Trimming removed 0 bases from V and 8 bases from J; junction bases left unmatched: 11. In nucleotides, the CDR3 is TGTGCCTGGAGTGTCCCCGGGACTAGCGGATTTGGGGGGGAGCTGTTTTTT. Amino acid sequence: CAWSVPGTSGFGGELFF.

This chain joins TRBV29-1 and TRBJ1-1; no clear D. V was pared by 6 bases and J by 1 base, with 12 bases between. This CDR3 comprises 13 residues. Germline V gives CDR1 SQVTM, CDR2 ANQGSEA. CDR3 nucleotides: TGCAGCGTGCGAGGTGGGCGGAACACTGAAGCTTTCTTT. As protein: CSVRGGRNTEAFF.

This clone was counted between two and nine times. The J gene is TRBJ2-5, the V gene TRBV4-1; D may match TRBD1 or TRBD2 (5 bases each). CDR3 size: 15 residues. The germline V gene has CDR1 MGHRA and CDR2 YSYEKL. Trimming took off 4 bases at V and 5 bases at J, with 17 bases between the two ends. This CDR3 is CASSPRWGFWETQYF. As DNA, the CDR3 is TGCGCCAGCAGCCCCCGCTGGGGGTTTTGGGAGACCCAGTACTTC.

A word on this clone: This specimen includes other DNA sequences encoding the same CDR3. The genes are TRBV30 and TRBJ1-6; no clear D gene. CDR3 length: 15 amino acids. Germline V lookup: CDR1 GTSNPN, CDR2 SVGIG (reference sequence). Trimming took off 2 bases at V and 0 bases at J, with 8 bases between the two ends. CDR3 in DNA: TGTGCCTGGAGTCGGGGAAGCTCCTATAATTCACCCCTCCACTTT. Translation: CAWSRGSSYNSPLHF.

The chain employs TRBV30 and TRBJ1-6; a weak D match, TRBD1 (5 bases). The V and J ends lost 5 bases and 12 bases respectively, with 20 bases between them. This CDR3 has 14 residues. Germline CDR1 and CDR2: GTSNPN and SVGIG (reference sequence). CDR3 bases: TGTGCCTGGGGGCCCCCAGGGTCCCCGGGACCCCTCCACTTT. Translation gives CAWGPPGSPGPLHF.

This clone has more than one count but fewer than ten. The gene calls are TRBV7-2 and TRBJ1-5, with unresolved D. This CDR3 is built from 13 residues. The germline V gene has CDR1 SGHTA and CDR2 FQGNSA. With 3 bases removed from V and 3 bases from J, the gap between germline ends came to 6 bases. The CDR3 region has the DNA TGTGCCAGCAGCTTTTACACCAATCAGCCCCAGCATTTT. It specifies CASSFYTNQPQHF. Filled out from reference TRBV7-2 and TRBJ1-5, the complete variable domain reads GAGVSQSPSNKVTEKGKDVELRCDPISGHTALYWYRQSLGQGLEFLIYFQGNSAPDKSGLPSDRFSAERTGGSVSTLTIQRTQQEDSAVYLCASSFYTNQPQHFGDGTRLSIL.

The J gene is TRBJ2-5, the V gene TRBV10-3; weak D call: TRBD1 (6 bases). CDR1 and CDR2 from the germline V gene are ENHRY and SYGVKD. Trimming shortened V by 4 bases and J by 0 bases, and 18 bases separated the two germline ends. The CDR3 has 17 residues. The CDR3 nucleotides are TGTGCCATCAGTGCTTCAACCCCTGACAGGAACCAAGAGACCCAGTACTTC. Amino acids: CAISASTPDRNQETQYF.

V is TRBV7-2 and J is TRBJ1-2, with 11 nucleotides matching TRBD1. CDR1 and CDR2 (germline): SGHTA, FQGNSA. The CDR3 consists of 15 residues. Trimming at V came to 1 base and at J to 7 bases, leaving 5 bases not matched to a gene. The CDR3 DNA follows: TGTGCCAGCAGCTTAGTCGGGACAGGGGGTTTTGGCTACACCTTC. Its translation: CASSLVGTGGFGYTF.

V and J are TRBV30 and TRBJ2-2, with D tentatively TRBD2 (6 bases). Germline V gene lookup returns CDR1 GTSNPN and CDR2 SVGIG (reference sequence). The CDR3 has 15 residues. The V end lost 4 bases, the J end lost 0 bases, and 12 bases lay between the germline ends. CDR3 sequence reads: CAWKKTGANTGELFF. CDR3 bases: TGTGCCTGGAAAAAGACGGGGGCGAACACCGGGGAGCTGTTTTTT.

Here the CDR3 reads CASSQVGAGNTIYF. The CDR3 DNA reads as TGTGCCAGCAGCCAAGTGGGGGCTGGAAACACCATATATTTT. The chain is built from TRBV4-2 and TRBJ1-3; D is possibly TRBD1 (5 bases). This CDR3 region has 14 residues. Trimming shortened V by 1 base and J by 2 bases, and 6 bases separated the two germline ends. CDR1 and CDR2 from the germline V gene are LGHNA and YNFKEQ.

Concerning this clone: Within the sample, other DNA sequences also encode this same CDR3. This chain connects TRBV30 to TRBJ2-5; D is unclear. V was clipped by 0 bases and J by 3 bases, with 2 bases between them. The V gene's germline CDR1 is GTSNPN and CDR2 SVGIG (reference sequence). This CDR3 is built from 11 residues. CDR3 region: CAWSVKETQYF. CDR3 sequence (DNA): TGTGCCTGGAGTGTAAAAGAGACCCAGTACTTC.

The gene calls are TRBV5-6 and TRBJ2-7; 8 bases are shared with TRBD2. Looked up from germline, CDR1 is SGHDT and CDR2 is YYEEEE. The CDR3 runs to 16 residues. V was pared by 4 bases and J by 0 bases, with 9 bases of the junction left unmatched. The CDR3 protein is CASSLQRGRTSYEQYF. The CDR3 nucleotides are TGTGCCAGCAGCCTTCAGCGGGGGAGGACCTCCTACGAGCAGTACTTC.

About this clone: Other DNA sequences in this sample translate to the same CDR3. CDR3 residues: CSAREGYEQYF. In DNA form, the CDR3 reads TGCAGTGCTAGGGAGGGTTACGAGCAGTACTTC. This sequence joins TRBV20-1 and TRBJ2-7, with D tentatively TRBD2 (6 bases). The V end lost 3 bases, the J end lost 4 bases, and 7 bases lay between the germline ends. Germline CDR1 reads DFQATT; CDR2 reads SNEGSKA (reference sequence). The CDR3 is 11 residues long.

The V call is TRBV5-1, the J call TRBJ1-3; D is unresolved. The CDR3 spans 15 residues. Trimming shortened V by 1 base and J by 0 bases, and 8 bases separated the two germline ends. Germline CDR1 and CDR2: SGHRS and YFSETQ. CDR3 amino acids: CASSLTSLSGNTIYF. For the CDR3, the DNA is TGCGCCAGCAGCTTGACGAGTCTCTCTGGAAACACCATATATTTT.

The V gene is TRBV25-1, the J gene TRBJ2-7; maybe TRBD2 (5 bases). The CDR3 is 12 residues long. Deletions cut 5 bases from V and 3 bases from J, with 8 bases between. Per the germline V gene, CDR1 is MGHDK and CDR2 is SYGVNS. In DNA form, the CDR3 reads TGTGCCAGCAGTCGAGGGAACTACGAGCAGTACTTC. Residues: CASSRGNYEQYF.

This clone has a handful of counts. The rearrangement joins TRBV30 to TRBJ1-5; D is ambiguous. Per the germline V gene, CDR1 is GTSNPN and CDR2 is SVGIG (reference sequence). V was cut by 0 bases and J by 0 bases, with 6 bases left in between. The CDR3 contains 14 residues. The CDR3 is CAWSVGLSNQPQHF. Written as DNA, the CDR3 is TGTGCCTGGAGTGTAGGCCTTAGCAATCAGCCCCAGCATTTT.

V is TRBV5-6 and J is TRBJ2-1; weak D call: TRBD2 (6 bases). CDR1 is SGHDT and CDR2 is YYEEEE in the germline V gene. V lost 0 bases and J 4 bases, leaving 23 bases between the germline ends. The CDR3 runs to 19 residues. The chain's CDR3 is CASSLAFGMTSGSYNEQFF. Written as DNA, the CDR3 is TGTGCCAGCAGCTTGGCCTTCGGTATGACTAGTGGGAGTTACAATGAGCAGTTCTTC.

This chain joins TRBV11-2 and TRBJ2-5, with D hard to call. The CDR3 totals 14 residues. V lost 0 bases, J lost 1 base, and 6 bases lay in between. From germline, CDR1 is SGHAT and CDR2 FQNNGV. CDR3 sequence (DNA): TGTGCCAGCAGCTTAGATCCTATCCAAGAGACCCAGTACTTC. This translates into CASSLDPIQETQYF.

The CDR3: CASIPSGQGSGANVLTF. The CDR3 DNA is TGCGCCAGCATCCCCTCGGGACAGGGGTCTGGGGCCAACGTCCTGACTTTC. This sequence joins TRBV23-1 and TRBJ2-6; 10 nucleotides line up with TRBD1. TRBV23-1 is an ORF, with its function uncertain. The CDR3 extends over 17 amino acids. Trimming at V came to 7 bases and at J to 1 base, leaving 7 bases not matched to a gene.

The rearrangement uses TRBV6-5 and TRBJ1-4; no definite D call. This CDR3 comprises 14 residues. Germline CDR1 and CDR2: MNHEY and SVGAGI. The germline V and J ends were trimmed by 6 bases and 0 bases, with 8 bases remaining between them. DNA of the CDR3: TGTGCCAGCAGCCCCGGAGCAACTAATGAAAAACTGTTTTTT. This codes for CASSPGATNEKLFF.

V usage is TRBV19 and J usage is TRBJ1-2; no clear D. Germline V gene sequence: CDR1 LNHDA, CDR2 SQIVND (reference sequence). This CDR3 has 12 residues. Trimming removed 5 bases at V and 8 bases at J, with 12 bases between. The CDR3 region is CASSVAAWGYTF. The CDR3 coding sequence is TGTGCCAGTAGTGTCGCTGCGTGGGGCTACACCTTC.

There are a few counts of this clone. CDR3 DNA sequence: TGTGCCTGGAGTCTCCGGGAGACAGGGATTACTGAAGCTTTCTTT. Residues: CAWSLRETGITEAFF. The chain employs TRBV30 and TRBJ1-1; 7 positions agree with TRBD1. Unmatched junction bases numbered 11, after V lost 2 bases and J lost 5 bases. The CDR3 runs to 15 residues. The germline V gene encodes CDR1 GTSNPN and CDR2 SVGIG (reference sequence).

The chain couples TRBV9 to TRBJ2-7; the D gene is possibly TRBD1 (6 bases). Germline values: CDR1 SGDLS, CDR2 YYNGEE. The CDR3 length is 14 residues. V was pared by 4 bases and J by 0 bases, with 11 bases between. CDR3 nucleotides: TGTGCCAGCAGCCCCCTGGACAGCTCCTACGAGCAGTACTTC. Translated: CASSPLDSSYEQYF.

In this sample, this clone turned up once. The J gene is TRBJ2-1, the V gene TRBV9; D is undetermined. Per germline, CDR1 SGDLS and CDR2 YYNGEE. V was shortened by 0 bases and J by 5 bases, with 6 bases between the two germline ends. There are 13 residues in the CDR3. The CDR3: CASSVARNNEQFF. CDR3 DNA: TGTGCCAGCAGCGTAGCGAGGAACAATGAGCAGTTCTTC.

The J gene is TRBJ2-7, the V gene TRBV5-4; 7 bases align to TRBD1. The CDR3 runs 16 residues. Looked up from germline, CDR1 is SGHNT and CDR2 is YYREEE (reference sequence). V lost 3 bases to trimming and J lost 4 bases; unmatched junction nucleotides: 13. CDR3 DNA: TGTGCCAGCAGCTATAAAACCGGGACAGAGGATTACGAGCAGTACTTC. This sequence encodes CASSYKTGTEDYEQYF.

CDR3 DNA sequence: TGCAGCGGGGCCAGTGCCTACGAGCAGTACTTC. Amino acids: CSGASAYEQYF. V is TRBV29-1 and J is TRBJ2-7; D gene unclear. CDR3 length: 11 residues. Deletions cut 7 bases from V and 2 bases from J, with 9 bases between. CDR1 and CDR2 (germline): SQVTM, ANQGSEA.

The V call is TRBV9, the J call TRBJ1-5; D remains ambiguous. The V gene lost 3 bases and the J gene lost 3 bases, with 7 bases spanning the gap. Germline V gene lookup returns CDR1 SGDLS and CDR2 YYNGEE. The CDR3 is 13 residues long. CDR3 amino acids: CASSGGPNQPQHF. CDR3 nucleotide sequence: TGTGCCAGCAGCGGAGGGCCCAATCAGCCCCAGCATTTT.